The T cell receptor beta chain under discussion was sequenced for a study of T cells in Graves' hyperthyroidism and ophthalmopathy. V shed 5 bases and J 2 bases; nucleotides not matched to a gene: 15. The CDR3 has 18 amino acids. CDR1 is SQVTM, CDR2 ANQGSEA, per germline. Researchers barred patients who had uncontrolled infection, other autoimmune disease, pregnancy or lactation. The authors took PBMCs from 8 to 10 ml fresh peripheral blood. TCR beta CDR3 sequences were amplified from RNA transcripts. RT-PCR in the first round (using the HTBI primer set) targeted the TCR CDR3. TCRdb ran MiXCR on the multiplex PCR reads and lists one entry per CDR3 protein. The sample has hundreds of thousands of distinct CDR3 sequences, roughly 32% seen once.

The sequenced sample was blood. This chain uses TRBV29-1 with TRBJ2-7; 13 positions match TRBD2. The sequence came from a woman aged 40-49 years with Graves' hyperthyroidism. This CDR3 reads CSVLGTGGLAGATYEQYF. For the CDR3, the DNA is TGCAGCGTTCTAGGGACAGGTGGACTAGCGGGGGCCACCTACGAGCAGTACTTC.